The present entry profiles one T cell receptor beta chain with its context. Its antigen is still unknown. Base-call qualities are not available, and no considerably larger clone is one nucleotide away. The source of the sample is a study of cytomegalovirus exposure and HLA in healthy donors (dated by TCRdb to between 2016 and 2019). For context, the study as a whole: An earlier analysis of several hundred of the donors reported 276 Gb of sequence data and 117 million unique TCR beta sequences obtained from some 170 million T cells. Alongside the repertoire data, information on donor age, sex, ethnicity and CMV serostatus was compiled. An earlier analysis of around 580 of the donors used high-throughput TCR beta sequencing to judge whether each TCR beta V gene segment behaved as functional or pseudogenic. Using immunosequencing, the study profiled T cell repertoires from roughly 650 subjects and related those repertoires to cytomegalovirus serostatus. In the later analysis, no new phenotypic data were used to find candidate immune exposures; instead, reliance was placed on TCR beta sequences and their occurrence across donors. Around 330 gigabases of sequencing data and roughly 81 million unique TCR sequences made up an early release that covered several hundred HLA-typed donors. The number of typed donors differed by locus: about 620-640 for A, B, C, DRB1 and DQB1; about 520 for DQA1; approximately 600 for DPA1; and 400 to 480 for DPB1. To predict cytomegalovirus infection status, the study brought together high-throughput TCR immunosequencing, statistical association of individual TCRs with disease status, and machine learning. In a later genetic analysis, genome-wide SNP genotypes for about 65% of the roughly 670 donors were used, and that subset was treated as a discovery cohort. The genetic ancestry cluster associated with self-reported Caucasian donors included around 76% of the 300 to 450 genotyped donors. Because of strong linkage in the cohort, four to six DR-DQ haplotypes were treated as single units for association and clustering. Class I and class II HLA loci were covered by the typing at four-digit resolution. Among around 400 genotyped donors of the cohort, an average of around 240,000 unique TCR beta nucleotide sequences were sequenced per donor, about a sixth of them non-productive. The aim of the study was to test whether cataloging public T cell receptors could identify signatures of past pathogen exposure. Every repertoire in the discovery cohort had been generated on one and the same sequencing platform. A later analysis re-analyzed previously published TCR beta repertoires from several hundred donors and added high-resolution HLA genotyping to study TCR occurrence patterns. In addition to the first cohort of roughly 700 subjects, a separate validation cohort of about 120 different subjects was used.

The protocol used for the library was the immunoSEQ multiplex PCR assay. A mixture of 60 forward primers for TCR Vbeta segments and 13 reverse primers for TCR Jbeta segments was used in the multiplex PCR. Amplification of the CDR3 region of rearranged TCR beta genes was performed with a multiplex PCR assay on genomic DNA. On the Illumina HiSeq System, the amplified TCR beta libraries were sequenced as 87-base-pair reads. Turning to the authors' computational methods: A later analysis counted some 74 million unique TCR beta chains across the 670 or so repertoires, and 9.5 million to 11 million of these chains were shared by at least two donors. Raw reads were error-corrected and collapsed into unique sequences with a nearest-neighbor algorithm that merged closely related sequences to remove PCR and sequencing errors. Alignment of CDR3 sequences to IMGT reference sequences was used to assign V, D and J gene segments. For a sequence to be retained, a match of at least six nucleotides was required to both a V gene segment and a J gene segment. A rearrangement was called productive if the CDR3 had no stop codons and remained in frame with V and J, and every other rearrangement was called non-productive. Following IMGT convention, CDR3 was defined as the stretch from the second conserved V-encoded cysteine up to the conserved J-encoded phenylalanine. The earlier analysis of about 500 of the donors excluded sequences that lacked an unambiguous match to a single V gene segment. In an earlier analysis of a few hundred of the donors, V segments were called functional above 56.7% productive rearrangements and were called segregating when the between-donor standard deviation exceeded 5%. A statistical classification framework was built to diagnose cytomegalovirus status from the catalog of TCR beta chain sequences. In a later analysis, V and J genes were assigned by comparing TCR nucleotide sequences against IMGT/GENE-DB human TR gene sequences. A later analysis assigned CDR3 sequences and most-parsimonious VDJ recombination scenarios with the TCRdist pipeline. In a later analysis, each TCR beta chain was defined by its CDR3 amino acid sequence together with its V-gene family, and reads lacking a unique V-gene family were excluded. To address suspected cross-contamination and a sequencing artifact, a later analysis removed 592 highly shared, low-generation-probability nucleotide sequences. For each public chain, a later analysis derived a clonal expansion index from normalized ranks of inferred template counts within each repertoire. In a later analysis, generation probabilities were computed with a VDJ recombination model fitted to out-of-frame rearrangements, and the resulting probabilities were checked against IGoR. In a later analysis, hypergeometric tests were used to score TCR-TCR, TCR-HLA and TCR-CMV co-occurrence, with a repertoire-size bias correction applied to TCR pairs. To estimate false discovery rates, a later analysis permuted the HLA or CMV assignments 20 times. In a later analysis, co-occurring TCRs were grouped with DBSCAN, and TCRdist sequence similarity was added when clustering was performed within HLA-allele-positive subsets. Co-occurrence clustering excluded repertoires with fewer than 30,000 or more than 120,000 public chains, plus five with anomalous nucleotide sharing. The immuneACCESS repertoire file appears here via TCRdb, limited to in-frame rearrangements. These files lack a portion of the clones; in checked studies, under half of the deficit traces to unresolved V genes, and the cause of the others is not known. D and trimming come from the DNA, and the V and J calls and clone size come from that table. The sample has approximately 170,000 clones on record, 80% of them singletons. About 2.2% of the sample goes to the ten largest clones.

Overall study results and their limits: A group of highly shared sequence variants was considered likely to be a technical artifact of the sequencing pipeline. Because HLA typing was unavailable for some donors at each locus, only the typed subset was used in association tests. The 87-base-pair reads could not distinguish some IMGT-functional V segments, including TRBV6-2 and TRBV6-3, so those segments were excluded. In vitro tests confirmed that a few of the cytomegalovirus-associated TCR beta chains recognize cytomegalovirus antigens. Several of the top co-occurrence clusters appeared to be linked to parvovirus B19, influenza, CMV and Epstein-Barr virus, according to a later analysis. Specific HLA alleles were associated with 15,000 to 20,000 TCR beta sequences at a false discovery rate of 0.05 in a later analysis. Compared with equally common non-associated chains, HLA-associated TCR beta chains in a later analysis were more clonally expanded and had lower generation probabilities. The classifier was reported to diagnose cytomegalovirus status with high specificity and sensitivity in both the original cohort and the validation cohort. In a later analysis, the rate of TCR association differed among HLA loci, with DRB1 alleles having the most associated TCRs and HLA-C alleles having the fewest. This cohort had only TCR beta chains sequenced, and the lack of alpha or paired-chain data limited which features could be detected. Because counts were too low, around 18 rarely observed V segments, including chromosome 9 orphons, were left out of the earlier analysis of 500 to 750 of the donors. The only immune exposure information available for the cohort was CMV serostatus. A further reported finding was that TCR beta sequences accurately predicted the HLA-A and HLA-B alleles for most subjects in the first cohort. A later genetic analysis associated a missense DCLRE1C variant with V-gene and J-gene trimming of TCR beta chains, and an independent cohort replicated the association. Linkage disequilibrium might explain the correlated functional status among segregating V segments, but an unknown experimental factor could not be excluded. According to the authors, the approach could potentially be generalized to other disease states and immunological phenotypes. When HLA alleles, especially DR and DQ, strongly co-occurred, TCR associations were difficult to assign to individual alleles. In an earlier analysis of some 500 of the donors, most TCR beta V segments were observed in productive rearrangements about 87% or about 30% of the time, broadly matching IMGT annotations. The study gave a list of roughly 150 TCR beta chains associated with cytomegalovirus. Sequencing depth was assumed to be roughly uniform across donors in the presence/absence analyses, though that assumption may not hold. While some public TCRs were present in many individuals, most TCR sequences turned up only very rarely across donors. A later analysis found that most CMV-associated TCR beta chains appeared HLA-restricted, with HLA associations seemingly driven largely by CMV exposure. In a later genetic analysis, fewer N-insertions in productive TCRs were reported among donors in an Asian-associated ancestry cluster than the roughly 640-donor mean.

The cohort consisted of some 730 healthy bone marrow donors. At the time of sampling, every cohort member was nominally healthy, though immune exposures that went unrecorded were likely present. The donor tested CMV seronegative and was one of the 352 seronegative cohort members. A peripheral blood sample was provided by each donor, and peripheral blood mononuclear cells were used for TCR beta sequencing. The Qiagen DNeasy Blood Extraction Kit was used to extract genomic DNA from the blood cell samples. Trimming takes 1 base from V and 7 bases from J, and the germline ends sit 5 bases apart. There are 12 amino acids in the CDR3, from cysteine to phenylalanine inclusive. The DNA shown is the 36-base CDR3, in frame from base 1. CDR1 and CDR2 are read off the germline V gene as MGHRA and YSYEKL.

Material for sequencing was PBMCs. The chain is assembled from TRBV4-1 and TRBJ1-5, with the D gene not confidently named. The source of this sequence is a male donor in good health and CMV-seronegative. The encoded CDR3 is CASSQAGQPQHF. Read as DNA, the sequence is TGCGCCAGCAGCCAAGCGGGGCAGCCCCAGCATTTT.